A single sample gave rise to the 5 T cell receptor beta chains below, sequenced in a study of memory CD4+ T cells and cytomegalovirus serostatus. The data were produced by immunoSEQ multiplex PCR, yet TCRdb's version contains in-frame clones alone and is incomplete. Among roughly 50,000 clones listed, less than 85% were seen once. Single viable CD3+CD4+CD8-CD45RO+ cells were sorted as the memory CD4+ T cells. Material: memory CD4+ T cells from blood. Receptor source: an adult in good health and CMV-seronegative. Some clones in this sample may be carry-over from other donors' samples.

The CDR3 spells CASSESWTQYF. CDR3 sequence (DNA): TGCGCCAGCAGTGAGTCCTGGACCCAGTACTTC. The gene calls are TRBV10-2 and TRBJ2-5, with D unclear. This CDR3 spans 11 amino acids. V was pared by 0 bases and J by 7 bases, with 3 bases between. The V gene's germline CDR1 is WSHSY and CDR2 SAAADI.

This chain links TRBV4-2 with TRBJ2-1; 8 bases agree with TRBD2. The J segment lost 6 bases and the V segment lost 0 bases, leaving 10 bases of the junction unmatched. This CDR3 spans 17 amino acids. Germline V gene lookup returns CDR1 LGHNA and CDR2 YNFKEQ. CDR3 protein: CASSQDGFGLAGNEQFF. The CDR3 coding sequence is TGTGCCAGCAGCCAAGATGGATTCGGGCTAGCGGGCAATGAGCAGTTCTTC.

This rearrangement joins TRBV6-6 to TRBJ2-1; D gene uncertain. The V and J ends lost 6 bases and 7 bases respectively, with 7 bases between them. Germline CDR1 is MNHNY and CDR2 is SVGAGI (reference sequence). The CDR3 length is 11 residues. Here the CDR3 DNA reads TGTGCCAGCAGGTACGGAAATGAGCAGTTCTTC. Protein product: CASRYGNEQFF.

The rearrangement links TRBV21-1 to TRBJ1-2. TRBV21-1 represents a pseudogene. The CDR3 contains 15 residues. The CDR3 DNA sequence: TGTGCCAGCAGGATTAGGGGGGGACCCCCTGGGGGCTACACCTTC. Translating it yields CASRIRGGPPGGYTF.

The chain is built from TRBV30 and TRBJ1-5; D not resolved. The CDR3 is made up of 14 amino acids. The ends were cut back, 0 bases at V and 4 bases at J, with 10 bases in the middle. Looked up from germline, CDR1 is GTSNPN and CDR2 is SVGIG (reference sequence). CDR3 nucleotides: TGTGCCTGGAGTGTACGGGCCCATAATCAGCCCCAGCATTTT. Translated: CAWSVRAHNQPQHF.